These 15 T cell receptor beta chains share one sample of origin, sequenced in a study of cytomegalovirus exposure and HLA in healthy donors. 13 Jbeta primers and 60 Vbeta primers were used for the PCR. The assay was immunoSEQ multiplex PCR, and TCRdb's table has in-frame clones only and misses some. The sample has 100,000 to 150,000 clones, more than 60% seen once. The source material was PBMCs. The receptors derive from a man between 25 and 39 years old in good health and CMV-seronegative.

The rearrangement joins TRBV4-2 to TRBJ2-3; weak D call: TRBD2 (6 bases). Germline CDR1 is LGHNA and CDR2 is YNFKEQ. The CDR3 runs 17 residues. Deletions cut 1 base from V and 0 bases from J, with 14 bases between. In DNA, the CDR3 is TGTGCCAGCAGCCAAGGTGCACTAGCCGGGAGCACAGATACGCAGTATTTT. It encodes CASSQGALAGSTDTQYF.

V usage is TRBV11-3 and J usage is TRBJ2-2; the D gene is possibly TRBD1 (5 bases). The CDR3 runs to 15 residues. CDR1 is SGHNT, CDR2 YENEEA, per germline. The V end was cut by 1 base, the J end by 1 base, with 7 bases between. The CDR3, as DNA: TGTGCCAGCAGCTTAGGGCAGGGGAACACCGGGGAGCTGTTTTTT. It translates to CASSLGQGNTGELFF.

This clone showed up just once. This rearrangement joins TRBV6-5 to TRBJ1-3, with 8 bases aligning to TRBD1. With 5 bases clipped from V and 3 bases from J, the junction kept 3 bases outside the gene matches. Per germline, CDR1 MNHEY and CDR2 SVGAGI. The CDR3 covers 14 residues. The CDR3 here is CASSQGARGNTIYF. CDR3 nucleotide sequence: TGTGCCAGCAGTCAGGGGGCGCGTGGAAACACCATATATTTT.

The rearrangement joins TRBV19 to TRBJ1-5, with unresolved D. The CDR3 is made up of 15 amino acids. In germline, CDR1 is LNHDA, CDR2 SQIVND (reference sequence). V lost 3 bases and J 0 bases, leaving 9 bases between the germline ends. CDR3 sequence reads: CASSIVSHSNQPQHF. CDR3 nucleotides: TGTGCCAGTAGTATTGTCAGTCATAGCAATCAGCCCCAGCATTTT.

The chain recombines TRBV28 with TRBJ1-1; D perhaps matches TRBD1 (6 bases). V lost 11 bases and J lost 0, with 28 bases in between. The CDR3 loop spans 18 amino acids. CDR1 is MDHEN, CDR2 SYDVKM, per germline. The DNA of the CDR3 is TGTGCCCTTTACCCAAAGGGGCAAAGGGGGATGATGAACACTGAAGCTTTCTTT. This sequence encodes CALYPKGQRGMMNTEAFF.

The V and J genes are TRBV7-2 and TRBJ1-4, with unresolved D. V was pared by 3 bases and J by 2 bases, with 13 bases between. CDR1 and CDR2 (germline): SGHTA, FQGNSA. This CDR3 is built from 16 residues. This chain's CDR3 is CASSFRSTGTNEKLFF. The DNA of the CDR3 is TGTGCCAGCAGCTTTCGTTCGACGGGTACTAATGAAAAACTGTTTTTT.

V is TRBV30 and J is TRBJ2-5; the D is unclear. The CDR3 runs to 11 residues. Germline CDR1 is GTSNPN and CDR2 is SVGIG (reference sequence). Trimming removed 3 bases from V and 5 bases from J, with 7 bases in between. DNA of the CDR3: TGTGCCTGGAGCCCACTTGAGACCCAGTACTTC. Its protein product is CAWSPLETQYF. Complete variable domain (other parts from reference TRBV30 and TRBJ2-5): SQTIHQWPATLVQPVGSPLSLECTVEGTSNPNLYWYRQAAGRGLQLLFYSVGIGQISSEVPQNLSASRPQDRQFILSSKKLLLSDSGFYLCAWSPLETQYFGPGTRLLVL.

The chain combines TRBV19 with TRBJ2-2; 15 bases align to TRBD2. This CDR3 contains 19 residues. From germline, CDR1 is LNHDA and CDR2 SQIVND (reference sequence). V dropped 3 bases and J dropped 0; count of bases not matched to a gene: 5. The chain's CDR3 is CASSIWGLAGGANTGELFF. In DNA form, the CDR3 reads TGTGCCAGTAGTATCTGGGGACTAGCGGGAGGAGCGAACACCGGGGAGCTGTTTTTT.

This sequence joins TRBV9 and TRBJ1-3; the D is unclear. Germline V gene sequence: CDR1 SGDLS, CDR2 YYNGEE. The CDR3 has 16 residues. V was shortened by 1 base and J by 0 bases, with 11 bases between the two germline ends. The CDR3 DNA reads TGTGCCAGCAGCGTAATAGCATCAGACTCTGGAAACACCATATATTTT. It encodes CASSVIASDSGNTIYF.

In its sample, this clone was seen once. The CDR3 loop reads CASSGGRAGGKDTQYF. In DNA form, the CDR3 reads TGTGCCAGTAGTGGGGGTAGGGCGGGAGGGAAAGATACGCAGTATTTT. J is TRBJ2-3 and V is TRBV19, with TRBD2 matching 9 bases. The CDR3 covers 16 residues. The J segment lost 5 bases and the V segment lost 5 bases, leaving 11 bases of the junction unmatched. In germline, CDR1 is LNHDA, CDR2 SQIVND (reference sequence).

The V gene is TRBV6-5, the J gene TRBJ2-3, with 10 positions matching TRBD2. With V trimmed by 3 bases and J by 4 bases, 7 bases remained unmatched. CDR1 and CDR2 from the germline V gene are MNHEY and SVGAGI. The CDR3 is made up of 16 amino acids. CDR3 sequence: CASSYLSSGSPDTQYF. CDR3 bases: TGTGCCAGCAGTTATCTTTCTAGCGGGAGCCCAGATACGCAGTATTTT.

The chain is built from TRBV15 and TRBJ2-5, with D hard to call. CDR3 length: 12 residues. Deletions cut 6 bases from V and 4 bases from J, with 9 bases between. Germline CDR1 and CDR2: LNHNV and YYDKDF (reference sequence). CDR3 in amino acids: CATSMYPETQYF. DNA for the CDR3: TGTGCCACCAGTATGTATCCAGAGACCCAGTACTTC.

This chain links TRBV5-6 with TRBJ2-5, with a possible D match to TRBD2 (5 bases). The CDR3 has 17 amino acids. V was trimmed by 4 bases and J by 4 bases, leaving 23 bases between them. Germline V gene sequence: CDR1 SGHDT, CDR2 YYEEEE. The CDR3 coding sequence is TGTGCCAGCAGCCAACGGACTCTTGCCCCAAGTGGAGAGACCCAGTACTTC. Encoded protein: CASSQRTLAPSGETQYF.

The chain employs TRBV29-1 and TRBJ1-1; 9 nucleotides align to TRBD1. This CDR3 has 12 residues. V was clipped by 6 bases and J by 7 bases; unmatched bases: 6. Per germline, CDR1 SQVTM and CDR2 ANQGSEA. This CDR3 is CSVDRGRFEAFF. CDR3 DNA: TGCAGCGTGGACAGGGGCCGTTTTGAAGCTTTCTTT.

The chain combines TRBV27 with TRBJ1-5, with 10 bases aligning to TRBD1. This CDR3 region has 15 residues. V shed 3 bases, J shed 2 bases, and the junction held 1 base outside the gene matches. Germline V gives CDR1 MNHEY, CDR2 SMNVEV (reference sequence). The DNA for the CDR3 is TGTGCCAGCAGTTTTGGACAGGGGGGCAATCAGCCCCAGCATTTT. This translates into CASSFGQGGNQPQHF.